These T cell receptor beta chains were read from a single sample in a study of blood T cell repertoires in COVID-19. Assay: immunoSEQ multiplex PCR; the TCRdb copy retains only in-frame clones and omits some. The table records fewer than 450,000 clones, 88% of them present only once. Input material: PBMCs or T cells enriched from blood (not recorded which). The receptors were sampled from a woman aged 18-35 years who had recovered from COVID-19. Each CDR3 is given with its conserved first and last residue. A D gene is named only where the DNA matches it firmly. Rows may omit the clone size; those that give it use once, few, many or a size class.

d_call j_call clone_size v_call cdr3_nt cdr3_aa
TRBD1 TRBJ2-7 - TRBV18 TGTGCCAGCTCCCTCGGGACAGGGAATAGCTACGAGCAGTACTTC CASSLGTGNSYEQYF
- TRBJ1-1 few TRBV19 TGTGCCAGTAGTATAGAAGACCGCGGCTTAGTAGCTTTCTTT CASSIEDRGLVAFF
- TRBJ1-2 - TRBV19 TGTGCCAGTAGTATGCGAGGGGAGGGATACGGCTACACCTTC CASSMRGEGYGYTF
- TRBJ1-4 - TRBV2 TGTGCCAGCAGTGCAGGGCTTAATGAAAAACTGTTTTTT CASSAGLNEKLFF
- TRBJ1-2 - TRBV30 TGTGCCTGGAGTATCGGGTCCCCTACCTATGGCTACACCTTC CAWSIGSPTYGYTF
- TRBJ1-5 - TRBV27 TGTGCCAGCAGCGAAAGAGGGCTAAATCAGCCCCAGCATTTT CASSERGLNQPQHF
TRBD1 TRBJ1-2 - TRBV6-6 TGTGCCAGCAGTCCTAGACCTACCGGGACAGGTCTCTACTATGGCTACACCTTC CASSPRPTGTGLYYGYTF
- TRBJ2-7 once TRBV6-5 TGTGCCAGCAGCCTTTCTACGGGCTACGAGCAGTACTTC CASSLSTGYEQYF
- TRBJ1-1 - TRBV3-1/TRBV3-2 TGTGCCAGCAGCCAAGATTCAGGGAGGGGTGAAGCTTTCTTT CASSQDSGRGEAFF
TRBD1 TRBJ1-4 - TRBV9 TGTGCCAGCAGCACAGGGGGCGCCTTAAATGAAAAACTGTTTTTT CASSTGGALNEKLFF
- TRBJ2-5 - TRBV6-5 TGTGCCAGCAGAACCAGAAAAGAGACCCAGTACTTC CASRTRKETQYF
- TRBJ2-2 - TRBV28 TGTGCCAGCAGTTTATCCAGGAGGACGGGGGAGCTGTTTTTT CASSLSRRTGELFF
TRBD1 TRBJ2-7 - TRBV18 TGTGCCAGCTCACCCGTGCAGGGGGACTACGAGCAGTACTTC CASSPVQGDYEQYF
TRBD1 TRBJ2-5 - TRBV24-1 TGTGCCACCAGTGATTTGCAGGGGGACCAAGAGACCCAGTACTTC CATSDLQGDQETQYF
TRBD1 TRBJ1-5 - TRBV19 TGTGCCAGTACCCCTGGGACAGAAGGGCAGCCCCAGCATTTT CASTPGTEGQPQHF